Below, 21 T cell receptor beta chains from the same sample are listed, as sequenced in a study of blood T cell repertoires in COVID-19. Assay used: immunoSEQ multiplex PCR; TCRdb lists only in-frame clones, some missing. Among roughly 97,000 clones listed, around 90% were seen once. Sequencing was done on a sample of peripheral blood. The receptors were sampled from a human donor in a cohort sampled during active COVID-19.

The J gene is TRBJ2-3, the V gene TRBV9, with 8 bases lining up with TRBD2. The CDR3 is made up of 17 amino acids. The V gene's germline CDR1 is SGDLS and CDR2 YYNGEE. With V trimmed by 4 bases and J by 2 bases, 12 bases remained unmatched. The CDR3 DNA is TGTGCCAGCAGCCAAAACCCGGGACTAGTCGACACAGATACGCAGTATTTT. Encoded protein: CASSQNPGLVDTDTQYF. The entire variable domain, with the rest obtained from reference TRBV9 and TRBJ2-3, is as follows: DSGVTQTPKHLITATGQRVTLRCSPRSGDLSVYWYQQSLDQGLQFLIQYYNGEERAKGNILERFSAQQFPDLHSELNLSSLELGDSALYFCASSQNPGLVDTDTQYFGPGTRLTVL.

This clone was recorded a few times. The rearrangement joins TRBV6-5 to TRBJ1-4; D not resolved. V was pared by 5 bases and J by 8 bases, with 15 bases between. The CDR3 has 14 amino acids. Looked up from germline, CDR1 is MNHEY and CDR2 is SVGAGI. The CDR3 loop reads CASSLNRGGEKLFF. In nucleotides, the CDR3 is TGTGCCAGCAGTCTAAACCGAGGAGGAGAAAAACTGTTTTTT.

V is TRBV10-3 and J is TRBJ2-3, with a possible D match to TRBD2 (6 bases). Germline assignment: CDR1 ENHRY and CDR2 SYGVKD. The V gene lost 4 bases and the J gene lost 4 bases, with 15 bases spanning the gap. The CDR3 length is 15 residues. The CDR3 loop is CAISAGGVGADTQYF. CDR3 nucleotides: TGTGCCATCAGTGCAGGAGGGGTCGGCGCAGATACGCAGTATTTT.

The chain has TRBV7-2 and TRBJ2-3; 14 bases map to TRBD2. From germline, CDR1 is SGHTA and CDR2 FQGNSA. The CDR3 covers 17 residues. V trimming: 4 bases; J trimming: 6 bases; junction bases outside the gene matches: 9. The CDR3 coding sequence is TGTGCCAGCAGCTCCCCGACTAGCGGGAGGGCCAGGGATACGCAGTATTTT. Translated: CASSSPTSGRARDTQYF.

The chain has TRBV9 and TRBJ1-5; D not resolved. Deletions cut 4 bases from V and 2 bases from J, with 13 bases between. Germline values: CDR1 SGDLS, CDR2 YYNGEE. CDR3 length: 15 residues. CDR3 coding DNA: TGTGCCAGCAGCTCATCGGGTGTTGGCAATCAGCCCCAGCATTTT. Protein sequence: CASSSSGVGNQPQHF.

In this sample, this clone turned up once. The chain couples TRBV19 to TRBJ1-2, with 9 bases identical to TRBD1. J was trimmed by 8 bases and V by 3 bases; bases with no gene match: 4. CDR1 and CDR2 from the germline V gene are LNHDA and SQIVND (reference sequence). This CDR3 spans 13 amino acids. CDR3 nucleotides: TGTGCCAGTAGTATGAGGGACAGGGACGGCTACACCTTC. Protein: CASSMRDRDGYTF.

V is TRBV5-1 and J is TRBJ2-2; D unresolved. This CDR3 is built from 14 residues. Germline loops: CDR1 SGHRS, CDR2 YFSETQ. Trimming shortened V by 1 base and J by 0 bases, and 4 bases separated the two germline ends. CDR3: CASSLIANTGELFF. In DNA form, the CDR3 reads TGCGCCAGCAGCTTGATCGCGAACACCGGGGAGCTGTTTTTT.

The chain couples TRBV10-3 to TRBJ1-1, with D tentatively TRBD1 (6 bases). This CDR3 spans 13 amino acids. The germline CDR1 and CDR2 sequences are ENHRY and SYGVKD. Between the trimmed V and J ends, which lost 4 bases and 11 bases, there was a span of 17 bases. The CDR3 is CAISVQRGKVAFF. The CDR3 coding sequence is TGTGCCATCAGTGTCCAGAGGGGGAAAGTTGCTTTCTTT.

CDR3 region: CASSLGGTSGYYEQYF. The CDR3 nucleotides read TGTGCCAGCAGCTTAGGGGGGACTAGCGGCTACTACGAGCAGTACTTC. This chain connects TRBV11-2 to TRBJ2-7, with TRBD2 matching over 11 bases. V shed 1 base, J shed 3 bases, and the junction held 5 bases outside the gene matches. Germline V CDR1 and CDR2: SGHAT, FQNNGV. CDR3 size: 16 residues.

This chain links TRBV19 with TRBJ2-7; no definite D call. V shed 4 bases and J shed 5 bases, with 18 bases lying between them. The germline V gene has CDR1 LNHDA and CDR2 SQIVND (reference sequence). This CDR3 is built from 15 residues. The CDR3 DNA is TGTGCCAGTAGTACGACCGACTCTGCCCTCCACGAGCAGTACTTC. Protein sequence: CASSTTDSALHEQYF.

This chain connects TRBV12-3 or TRBV12-4 to TRBJ2-1, with TRBD2 identical over 13 bases. The CDR3 is 13 residues long. Unmatched junction bases numbered 2, after V lost 6 bases and J lost 9 bases. CDR3 loop: CASRGLAGFEQFF. The CDR3 DNA reads TGTGCCAGCAGGGGACTAGCGGGGTTTGAGCAGTTCTTC.

The chain uses TRBV6-5 and TRBJ1-2, with 8 bases identical to TRBD1. Germline V lookup: CDR1 MNHEY, CDR2 SVGAGI. V lost 5 bases to trimming and J lost 4 bases; unmatched junction nucleotides: 9. The CDR3 consists of 15 residues. This chain's CDR3 is CASSLDRVNVYGYTF. The CDR3, as DNA: TGTGCCAGCAGTCTGGACAGGGTAAACGTCTATGGCTACACCTTC.

The chain couples TRBV11-3 to TRBJ2-1; 16 nucleotides agree with TRBD2. The CDR3 totals 17 residues. V was pared by 6 bases and J by 10 bases, with 12 bases of the junction left unmatched. Germline V gene lookup returns CDR1 SGHNT and CDR2 YENEEA. This CDR3 reads CASSRTGLAGGSWEQFF. The CDR3 DNA is TGTGCCAGCAGTAGAACGGGACTAGCGGGGGGGTCATGGGAGCAGTTCTTC.

Only a few counts were recorded for this clone. The rearrangement joins TRBV7-9 to TRBJ1-1, with D hard to call. Looked up from germline, CDR1 is SEHNR and CDR2 is FQNEAQ (reference sequence). The germline V and J ends were trimmed by 3 bases and 8 bases, with 7 bases remaining between them. The CDR3 is 11 amino acids. CDR3 DNA sequence: TGTGCCAGCAGCTTGATTCAGGAAGCTTTCTTT. It is translated as CASSLIQEAFF.

CDR3 amino acids: CASRGQHLVYEQYF. CDR3 nucleotides: TGTGCCAGCAGGGGACAGCACTTAGTCTACGAGCAGTACTTC. The chain combines TRBV6-6 with TRBJ2-7, with 7 bases matching TRBD1. The V and J ends lost 6 bases and 3 bases, in that order; junction bases with no gene match: 8. There are 14 residues in the CDR3. CDR1 MNHNY and CDR2 SVGAGI come from the germline V gene (reference sequence).

J is TRBJ2-1 and V is TRBV13, with TRBD2 as a possible D gene (6 bases). The CDR3 has 15 amino acids. Trimming removed 2 bases from V and 5 bases from J, with 13 bases in between. Germline CDR1 reads PRHDT; CDR2 reads FYEKMQ (reference sequence). CDR3 DNA sequence: TGTGCCAGCAGCTTACTATCTAGCGTCAACAATGAGCAGTTCTTC. Translation: CASSLLSSVNNEQFF.

This chain connects TRBV5-8 to TRBJ2-7, with 7 nucleotides matching TRBD1. V gave up 5 bases and J gave up 0 bases; unmatched junction bases: 8. CDR1 and CDR2 from the germline V gene are SGHTS and YDEGEE. The CDR3 totals 15 residues. This chain's CDR3 is CASRHYGTDSYEQYF. DNA of the CDR3: TGTGCCAGCAGACACTACGGGACAGACTCCTACGAGCAGTACTTC. Looking up the rest from reference TRBV5-8 and TRBJ2-7 gives the full variable domain: EAGVTQSPTHLIKTRGQQATLRCSPISGHTSVYWYQQALGLGLQFLLWYDEGEERNRGNFPPRFSGRQFPNYSSELNVNALELEDSALYLCASRHYGTDSYEQYFGPGTRLTVT.

The V and J genes are TRBV5-1 and TRBJ2-3, with TRBD1 matching over 8 bases. Germline V CDR1 and CDR2: SGHRS, YFSETQ. CDR3 size: 15 residues. The V segment lost 0 bases and the J segment 6 bases; nucleotides outside the gene matches: 6. For the CDR3, the DNA is TGCGCCAGCAGCTTGGCTGGACAGGGTTTGGATACGCAGTATTTT. Encoded protein: CASSLAGQGLDTQYF.

The chain is built from TRBV7-9 and TRBJ2-3; 11 nucleotides align to TRBD2. Germline V gives CDR1 SEHNR, CDR2 FQNEAQ (reference sequence). Trimming at V came to 4 bases and at J to 4 bases, leaving 7 bases not matched to a gene. The length of the CDR3 is 16 residues. CDR3 sequence (DNA): TGTGCCAGCAGCTCCCGACTAGCGGGATTGGCAGATACGCAGTATTTT. Translated: CASSSRLAGLADTQYF.

Regarding this clone: A much larger clone differs from this one at a single base, so this may be a read error. The sample carries other DNA sequences with the same CDR3. The chain employs TRBV19 and TRBJ2-7; 9 bases are shared with TRBD1. The CDR3 extends over 14 amino acids. J was trimmed by 4 bases and V by 3 bases; bases with no gene match: 4. Germline V gives CDR1 LNHDA, CDR2 SQIVND (reference sequence). The CDR3 DNA follows: TGTGCCAGTAGTATTGGGACAGGGACGTACGAGCAGTACTTC. Its translation is CASSIGTGTYEQYF. Looking up the rest from reference TRBV19 and TRBJ2-7 gives the full variable domain: DGGITQSPKYLFRKEGQNVTLSCEQNLNHDAMYWYRQDPGQGLRLIYYSQIVNDFQKGDIAEGYSVSREKKESFPLTVTSAQKNPTAFYLCASSIGTGTYEQYFGPGTRLTVT.

The J gene is TRBJ1-4, the V gene TRBV2, with D maybe TRBD1 (5 bases). Deletions cut 5 bases from V and 4 bases from J, with 11 bases between. The CDR3 is 14 residues long. CDR1 and CDR2 from the germline V gene are SNHLY and FYNNEI. CDR3 coding DNA: TGTGCCAGCAGTCTTCAGGGCCTTAATGAAAAACTGTTTTTT. It encodes CASSLQGLNEKLFF.